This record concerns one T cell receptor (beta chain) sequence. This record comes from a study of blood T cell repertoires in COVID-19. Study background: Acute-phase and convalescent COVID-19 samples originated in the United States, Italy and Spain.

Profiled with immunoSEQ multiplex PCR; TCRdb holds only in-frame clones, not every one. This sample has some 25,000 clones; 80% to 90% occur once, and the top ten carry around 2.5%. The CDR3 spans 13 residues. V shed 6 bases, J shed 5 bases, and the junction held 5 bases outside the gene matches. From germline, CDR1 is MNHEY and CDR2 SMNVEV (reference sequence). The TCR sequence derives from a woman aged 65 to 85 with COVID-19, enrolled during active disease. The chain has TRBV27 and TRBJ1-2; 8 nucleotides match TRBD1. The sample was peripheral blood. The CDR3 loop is CASRRDRTYGYTF. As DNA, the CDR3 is TGTGCCAGCAGGAGGGACAGGACTTATGGCTACACCTTC.